These 29 T cell receptor beta chains were all obtained from the same sample, sequenced in a study of T cell responses to AZD1222 COVID-19 vaccine. Clones were sequenced by immunoSEQ multiplex PCR, and TCRdb holds only the in-frame ones, with some missing. Of approximately 150,000 clones listed, about 86% are singletons. Sequenced here: peripheral blood, sampled 28 days after the second AZD1222 dose. The receptors originated from an adult who received the AZD1222 COVID-19 vaccine.

The rearrangement joins TRBV19 to TRBJ1-3, with D unresolved. This CDR3 contains 13 residues. Trimming took off 9 bases at V and 2 bases at J, with 11 bases between the two ends. Germline V lookup: CDR1 LNHDA, CDR2 SQIVND (reference sequence). CDR3 region: CARQGEAGNTIYF. The CDR3 DNA is TGTGCCAGACAAGGCGAGGCTGGAAACACCATATATTTT.

The chain links TRBV30 to TRBJ2-7, with 7 bases aligning to TRBD1. V lost 0 bases to trimming and J lost 2 bases; unmatched junction nucleotides: 1. Germline V CDR1 and CDR2: GTSNPN, SVGIG (reference sequence). CDR3 length: 13 amino acids. DNA for the CDR3: TGTGCCTGGAGTGTCGGGACAGCCTACGAGCAGTACTTC. It yields the protein CAWSVGTAYEQYF.

The chain has TRBV7-9 and TRBJ2-7, with D possibly TRBD1 on 5 matching bases. The CDR3 contains 13 residues. V shed 1 base and J shed 8 bases, with 12 bases lying between them. Germline-derived CDR1 and CDR2 are SEHNR and FQNEAQ (reference sequence). In DNA form, the CDR3 reads TGTGCCAGCAGCTTAGTTCATGGGGCGCAGCAGTACTTC. This sequence encodes CASSLVHGAQQYF. Full variable domain (remainder filled in from reference TRBV7-9 and TRBJ2-7): DTGVSQNPRHKITKRGQNVTFRCDPISEHNRLYWYRQTLGQGPEFLTYFQNEAQLEKSRLLSDRFSAERPKGSFSTLEIQRTEQGDSAMYLCASSLVHGAQQYFGPGTRLTVT.

The chain is built from TRBV9 and TRBJ2-2, with D unclear. Germline V gene data show CDR1 as SGDLS and CDR2 as YYNGEE. V lost 1 base and J lost 7, with 20 bases in between. The CDR3 runs 17 residues. CDR3 DNA: TGTGCCAGCAGCGTATCGCCTCAATGGGCCTCCGGCGGGGAGCTGTTTTTT. Its protein product is CASSVSPQWASGGELFF.

The chain recombines TRBV19 with TRBJ1-2; D ambiguous. CDR1 LNHDA and CDR2 SQIVND come from the germline V gene (reference sequence). The CDR3 sequence is 13 residues long. Trimming stripped 3 bases from V and 8 bases from J, with 13 bases between. CDR3 coding DNA: TGTGCCAGTAGTATTGGGGTGGCTGCGGGCTACACCTTC. This codes for CASSIGVAAGYTF.

The chain employs TRBV6-6 and TRBJ1-2; TRBD1 matches at 9 bases. Unmatched junction bases numbered 10, after V lost 4 bases and J lost 4 bases. This CDR3 is 16 amino acids long. Germline V lookup: CDR1 MNHNY, CDR2 SVGAGI (reference sequence). The CDR3 protein is CASSSTGGASSYGYTF. The CDR3 DNA is TGTGCCAGCAGTTCTACAGGGGGCGCGAGTTCCTATGGCTACACCTTC.

The rearrangement links TRBV7-9 to TRBJ1-3; D unclear. Germline CDR1 reads SEHNR; CDR2 reads FQNEAQ (reference sequence). Trimming took off 0 bases at V and 8 bases at J, with 5 bases between the two ends. The CDR3 totals 12 residues. In DNA, the CDR3 is TGTGCCAGCAGCTTAGCCTCAGACACCATATATTTT. Its protein product is CASSLASDTIYF.

This clone was seen a single time. The CDR3 DNA sequence: TGTGCCAGCAGGGGGGACCAAGAGACCCAGTACTTC. As protein: CASRGDQETQYF. The chain links TRBV6-5 to TRBJ2-5; either TRBD1 or TRBD2 may fit D (5 bases each). The CDR3 spans 12 residues. V lost 6 bases and J 0 bases, leaving 5 bases between the germline ends. The germline V gene encodes CDR1 MNHEY and CDR2 SVGAGI.

The chain combines TRBV12-3 or TRBV12-4 with TRBJ2-3; D is ambiguous. The CDR3 spans 11 residues. Trimming cost V 5 bases and J 3 bases, with 3 bases left between them. Here the CDR3 DNA reads TGTGCCAGCAGTCCAACAGATACGCAGTATTTT. It encodes CASSPTDTQYF.

The chain uses TRBV7-8 and TRBJ1-5; D is unresolved. The V end was cut by 1 base, the J end by 2 bases, with 18 bases between. The CDR3 extends over 18 amino acids. The germline gives CDR1 SGHVS, CDR2 FQNEAQ. The CDR3 DNA sequence: TGTGCCAGCAGCTTAGTCTCCGGTGGCCCTTGGGGCAATCAGCCCCAGCATTTT. As protein: CASSLVSGGPWGNQPQHF.

This chain connects TRBV11-2 to TRBJ2-3, with a weak D call TRBD2 (5 bases). Germline loops: CDR1 SGHAT, CDR2 FQNNGV. Deletions cut 4 bases from V and 4 bases from J, with 24 bases between. The CDR3 extends over 18 amino acids. DNA of the CDR3: TGTGCCAGCAGCTACCCCCTTCAGGTCGTCGTCGGGGCAGATACGCAGTATTTT. Translating gives CASSYPLQVVVGADTQYF. Combining the CDR3 with reference TRBV11-2 and TRBJ2-3 gives the whole variable domain EAGVAQSPRYKIIEKRQSVAFWCNPISGHATLYWYQQILGQGPKLLIQFQNNGVVDDSQLPKDRFSAERLKGVDSTLKIQPAKLEDSAVYLCASSYPLQVVVGADTQYFGPGTRLTVL.

The V gene is TRBV12-3 or TRBV12-4, the J gene TRBJ2-1; D possibly corresponds to TRBD1 (6 bases). The CDR3 extends over 12 amino acids. Trimming left V 3 bases short and J 12 bases short, with 12 bases between. The CDR3, as DNA: TGTGCCAGCAGTTTGGACAGATTTGGGCAGTTCTTC. Translating gives CASSLDRFGQFF.

The rearrangement uses TRBV12-3 or TRBV12-4 and TRBJ2-5, with D unresolved. Trimming stripped 3 bases from V and 4 bases from J, with 3 bases between. The CDR3 extends over 11 amino acids. The CDR3: CASSFRETQYF. The CDR3 DNA follows: TGTGCCAGCAGTTTTCGAGAGACCCAGTACTTC.

V is TRBV29-1 and J is TRBJ1-2; the D gene is possibly TRBD1 (5 bases). Germline V lookup: CDR1 SQVTM, CDR2 ANQGSEA. The CDR3 runs 12 residues. V gave up 5 bases and J gave up 5 bases, with 12 bases separating them. The CDR3 DNA reads as TGCAGCGTTATGACAGCCGGATATGGCTACACCTTC. This sequence encodes CSVMTAGYGYTF.

This chain joins TRBV11-3 and TRBJ1-1; the match to TRBD1 covers 9 bases. The CDR3 is 14 residues long. Germline CDR1 and CDR2: SGHNT and YENEEA. The trim removed 5 bases at V and 8 bases at J, leaving 9 bases unmatched. The CDR3: CASSDYPGTGEAFF. CDR3 nucleotides: TGTGCCAGCAGCGACTATCCCGGGACAGGGGAAGCTTTCTTT.

The chain combines TRBV6-5 with TRBJ2-3; unclear D gene. Germline V CDR1 and CDR2: MNHEY, SVGAGI. This CDR3 has 14 residues. Trimming left V 6 bases short and J 0 bases short, with 10 bases between. CDR3 residues: CASRGMVSTDTQYF. In nucleotides, the CDR3 is TGTGCCAGCAGAGGGATGGTAAGCACAGATACGCAGTATTTT.

The gene calls are TRBV5-5 and TRBJ1-4; D remains ambiguous. The CDR3 has 14 residues. Between the trimmed V and J ends, which lost 2 bases and 7 bases, there was a span of 12 bases. Germline CDR1 reads SGHKS; CDR2 reads YYEKEE (reference sequence). The CDR3 DNA sequence: TGTGCCAGCAGCTTTACCCGCGGGAGTGAAAAACTGTTTTTT. It translates to CASSFTRGSEKLFF.

The genes are TRBV15 and TRBJ2-2, with 15 bases fitting TRBD2. The junction had 5 bases not matched to a gene; V was cut back by 2 bases and J by 1 base. The V gene's germline CDR1 is LNHNV and CDR2 YYDKDF (reference sequence). The CDR3 spans 19 residues. The CDR3 DNA reads TGTGCCACCAGCAGACAACGGACTAGCGGGAGGGGGAACACCGGGGAGCTGTTTTTT. Its translation: CATSRQRTSGRGNTGELFF. The entire variable domain, with the rest obtained from reference TRBV15 and TRBJ2-2, is as follows: DAMVIQNPRYQVTQFGKPVTLSCSQTLNHNVMYWYQQKSSQAPKLLFHYYDKDFNNEADTPDNFQSRRPNTSFCFLDIRSPGLGDTAMYLCATSRQRTSGRGNTGELFFGEGSRLTVL.

The V and J genes are TRBV30 and TRBJ1-2, with D maybe TRBD1 (5 bases). CDR1 and CDR2 from the germline V gene are GTSNPN and SVGIG (reference sequence). This CDR3 comprises 14 residues. V dropped 2 bases and J dropped 4 bases, with 14 bases sitting between them. The CDR3 loop reads CAWSPGRGAYGYTF. The CDR3 DNA reads as TGTGCCTGGAGTCCCGGCCGGGGCGCCTATGGCTACACCTTC.

V usage is TRBV19 and J usage is TRBJ2-1; D might be TRBD1 (5 bases). V was shortened by 4 bases and J by 9 bases, with 13 bases between the two germline ends. The germline gives CDR1 LNHDA, CDR2 SQIVND (reference sequence). The CDR3 is 13 amino acids. Here the CDR3 reads CASSRSTQGEQFF. CDR3 coding DNA: TGTGCCAGTAGTAGGAGTACCCAGGGTGAGCAGTTCTTC.

The rearrangement uses TRBV4-1 and TRBJ1-2; D remains unclear. Trimming took off 1 base at V and 0 bases at J, with 6 bases between the two ends. This CDR3 is built from 14 residues. Germline loops: CDR1 MGHRA, CDR2 YSYEKL. This chain's CDR3 is CASSQGSTNYGYTF. The CDR3 bases are TGCGCCAGCAGCCAAGGATCTACTAACTATGGCTACACCTTC.

The rearrangement links TRBV10-2 to TRBJ2-3; the match to TRBD2 covers 9 bases. J gave up 2 bases and V 6 bases, and 6 bases lay outside the gene matches. The CDR3 extends over 15 amino acids. Germline CDR1 is WSHSY and CDR2 is SAAADI. CDR3 DNA sequence: TGCGCCAGCAGGGCGGGGGGGGCCCTCACAGATACGCAGTATTTT. This translates into CASRAGGALTDTQYF.

The gene calls are TRBV4-2 and TRBJ2-7; unclear D gene. The CDR3 has 13 residues. V lost 5 bases and J lost 0, with 8 bases in between. The germline V gene encodes CDR1 LGHNA and CDR2 YNFKEQ. CDR3 sequence reads: CASSETASYEQYF. The DNA of the CDR3 is TGTGCCAGCAGCGAGACGGCCTCCTACGAGCAGTACTTC.

V and J are TRBV28 and TRBJ1-1; D is perhaps TRBD1 (5 bases). V was shortened by 4 bases and J by 4 bases, with 7 bases between the two germline ends. Germline loops: CDR1 MDHEN, CDR2 SYDVKM. The CDR3 spans 12 residues. This chain's CDR3 is CASSWGSTEAFF. The CDR3 DNA follows: TGTGCCAGCAGTTGGGGGAGCACTGAAGCTTTCTTT.

This sequence joins TRBV7-6 and TRBJ1-4, with TRBD1 as a possible D gene (5 bases). The CDR3 runs to 14 residues. Germline CDR1 is SGHVS and CDR2 is FNYEAQ. V lost 3 bases and J 7 bases, leaving 12 bases between the germline ends. The DNA for the CDR3 is TGTGCCAGCAGCTTCCAGGGATTCGGTGAAAAACTGTTTTTT. It codes for CASSFQGFGEKLFF.

This chain connects TRBV19 to TRBJ1-2; the D is unclear. This CDR3 region has 14 residues. Germline V gene lookup returns CDR1 LNHDA and CDR2 SQIVND (reference sequence). Trimming stripped 5 bases from V and 8 bases from J, with 18 bases between. This CDR3 is CASSPVPWMPGYTF. The CDR3 coding sequence is TGTGCCAGTAGTCCCGTCCCCTGGATGCCCGGCTACACCTTC.

CDR3: CASSPDNYNSPLHF. The DNA of the CDR3 is TGCGCCAGCAGCCCCGACAACTATAATTCACCCCTCCACTTT. This chain connects TRBV5-1 to TRBJ1-6; D is undetermined. The CDR3 runs to 14 residues. The germline V gene encodes CDR1 SGHRS and CDR2 YFSETQ. V lost 4 bases, J lost 3 bases, and 8 bases lay in between.

The V gene is TRBV19, the J gene TRBJ1-3; D might be TRBD1 (5 bases). Trimming removed 3 bases from V and 2 bases from J, with 20 bases in between. The CDR3 contains 18 residues. Germline lookup yields CDR1 LNHDA and CDR2 SQIVND (reference sequence). The CDR3 DNA follows: TGTGCCAGTAGTATCTTTACAGCCAAAGACAGAACTGGAAACACCATATATTTT. Translating gives CASSIFTAKDRTGNTIYF.

This rearrangement joins TRBV10-3 to TRBJ1-1, with 10 bases matching TRBD1. CDR1 is ENHRY, CDR2 SYGVKD, per germline. Losses at the gene ends were 1 base for V and 4 bases for J; bases not matched to a gene: 0. This CDR3 region has 14 residues. In DNA, the CDR3 is TGTGCCATCAGTGAGTGGACAGGGGGCACTGAAGCTTTCTTT. Protein sequence: CAISEWTGGTEAFF.